What follows are 17 T cell receptor beta chains derived from one specimen sequenced in a study of monozygotic twins with inflammatory bowel disease. TCRdb reprocessed the 5' RACE reads and stores each CDR3 protein as one record, lacking DNA. The specimen's table records hundreds of thousands of distinct CDR3 sequences. Input material: blood. The source of these receptors is a human donor with ulcerative colitis or Crohn's disease, or a healthy co-twin of an affected twin (not recorded which).

This chain's CDR3 is CASTNTGANNSPLHF. The chain recombines TRBV6-1 with TRBJ1-6; the TRBD1 assignment by TCRdb is unverifiable without DNA. The CDR3 runs 15 residues. Looked up from germline, CDR1 is MNHNS and CDR2 is SASEGT.

The chain joins TRBV7-9 to TRBJ1-4; the D call of TRBD1 rests on TCRdb alone, since no DNA is present to check it. The CDR3 spans 15 residues. Germline V gene sequence: CDR1 SEHNR, CDR2 FQNEAQ (reference sequence). The CDR3 loop reads CASSFARDFNEKLFF.

The V call is TRBV18, the J call TRBJ1-2; there is no DNA to check the TCRdb D call of TRBD1. The germline gives CDR1 KGHSH, CDR2 LQKENI. The CDR3 is 13 residues long. This chain's CDR3 is CASSPRRGDGYTF. Supplemented by reference TRBV18 and TRBJ1-2, the full variable domain reads NAGVMQNPRHLVRRRGQEARLRCSPMKGHSHVYWYRQLPEEGLKFMVYLQKENIIDESGMPKERFSAEFPKEGPSILRIQQVVRGDSAAYFCASSPRRGDGYTFGSGTRLTVV.

This chain uses TRBV15 with TRBJ2-1; TCRdb returns TRBD1, unconfirmable since there is no DNA. Germline V gene data show CDR1 as LNHNV and CDR2 as YYDKDF (reference sequence). This CDR3 comprises 14 residues. CDR3 sequence: CATSREGQGGEQFF.

This chain connects TRBV29-1 to TRBJ2-7; TCRdb returns TRBD1, unconfirmable since there is no DNA. The CDR3 is 12 residues long. CDR1 is SQVTM, CDR2 ANQGSEA, per germline. The chain's CDR3 is CSVRDSYYEQYF.

The chain joins TRBV6-1 to TRBJ1-3; without DNA, the TCRdb call of TRBD1 cannot be checked. Germline V CDR1 and CDR2: MNHNS, SASEGT. CDR3 size: 15 residues. This chain's CDR3 is CASSTGATAGNTIYF.

The chain recombines TRBV20-1 with TRBJ2-3; TCRdb names TRBD2, which stays unverified in the absence of DNA. CDR3 length equals 14 residues. Germline CDR1 and CDR2: DFQATT and SNEGSKA (reference sequence). CDR3 amino acids: CSANSGGTGDTQYF.

CDR3: CATSRDQAYYEQYF. The chain is built from TRBV15 and TRBJ2-7. Germline loops: CDR1 LNHNV, CDR2 YYDKDF (reference sequence). The CDR3 length is 14 residues.

V is TRBV5-1 and J is TRBJ2-3; TCRdb names TRBD1, which stays unverified in the absence of DNA. CDR1 is SGHRS and CDR2 is YFSETQ in the germline V gene. The length of the CDR3 is 15 residues. The chain's CDR3 is CASSLLGTHTDTQYF.

V usage is TRBV5-6 and J usage is TRBJ1-1. The CDR3 is 15 residues long. CDR1 and CDR2 (germline): SGHDT, YYEEEE. The CDR3 protein is CASSLVGGENTEAFF.

This chain joins TRBV4-2 and TRBJ1-5; no DNA is available, so the TRBD1 call from TCRdb remains unchecked. Germline assignment: CDR1 LGHNA and CDR2 YNFKEQ. There are 15 residues in the CDR3. The CDR3 sequence is CASSRNDRGDQPQHF.

The chain joins TRBV29-1 to TRBJ1-4. The CDR3 is made up of 11 amino acids. Per the germline V gene, CDR1 is SQVTM and CDR2 is ANQGSEA. CDR3 amino acids: CSVSTNEKLFF.

The rearrangement uses TRBV10-3 and TRBJ1-2; TCRdb proposes TRBD1, but this gene call is untestable without DNA. The CDR3 extends over 14 amino acids. Per germline, CDR1 ENHRY and CDR2 SYGVKD. CDR3 residues: CAISVSGENYGYTF.

The chain is built from TRBV20-1 and TRBJ2-7; TCRdb returns TRBD1, unconfirmable since there is no DNA. The length of the CDR3 is 15 residues. CDR1 and CDR2 from the germline V gene are DFQATT and SNEGSKA (reference sequence). The chain's CDR3 is CSARDTGGLLLEQYF.

The chain recombines TRBV12-3 or TRBV12-4 with TRBJ2-4; no DNA is available, so the TRBD1 call from TCRdb remains unchecked. This CDR3 contains 14 residues. The CDR3: CASSWGQGRNIQYF.

J is TRBJ2-2 and V is TRBV27; there is no DNA to check the TCRdb D call of TRBD2. Germline V gene data show CDR1 as MNHEY and CDR2 as SMNVEV (reference sequence). This CDR3 region has 16 residues. This CDR3 reads CASSSRLAGGIGELFF.

The J gene is TRBJ1-2, the V gene TRBV29-1; as DNA is missing, the TRBD1 call by TCRdb cannot be tested. CDR1 is SQVTM, CDR2 ANQGSEA, per germline. This CDR3 is built from 11 residues. The CDR3 is CSVEFQGSYTF.